This TCR beta chain came from a study of cytomegalovirus exposure and HLA in healthy donors. Findings and caveats of the study: Rare TCR sequences predominated, though certain public TCRs were found in many donors. Reportedly, cytomegalovirus status was diagnosed with high sensitivity and specificity. TRBV6-2, TRBV6-3 and some other V segments were excluded as indistinguishable.

CDR3 length: 14 residues. Germline CDR1 is SGHAT and CDR2 is FQNNGV. Deletions cut 5 bases from V and 1 base from J, with 8 bases between. Details on this clone: Its antigen is unknown.

The PCR contained 60 Vbeta and 13 Jbeta primers. Sequencing was performed with immunoSEQ multiplex PCR; in TCRdb, only in-frame clones are kept and a portion is missing. The sample includes 55,000 to 65,000 clones, roughly 77% of them seen just once. This rearrangement joins TRBV11-2 to TRBJ2-2; D gene unclear. This clonotype was obtained from a woman aged 40 to 49 in good health and CMV-seropositive. The sample taken for sequencing was PBMCs. The DNA of the CDR3 is TGTGCCAGCAGCCTCCAGTGGAACACCGGGGAGCTGTTTTTT. Translation: CASSLQWNTGELFF.